This T cell receptor beta chain was identified in a study of T cell responses to AZD1222 COVID-19 vaccine. Study conclusions and caveats: Clonal diversity may have been underestimated, and the donors were mostly white British, with more females than males.

Note on this clone: What it recognizes is unknown.

V was cut by 3 bases and J by 4 bases, with 15 bases left in between. The CDR3 runs 15 residues. The germline CDR1 and CDR2 sequences are LNHDA and SQIVND (reference sequence). Only in-frame clones appear in the TCRdb table, and some are missing; sequencing was by immunoSEQ multiplex PCR. The sample has approximately 150,000 clones, 80% to 95% seen once. Samples with a second dose at about 4 or about 12 weeks were pooled together. The sequence was obtained from an adult who received the AZD1222 COVID-19 vaccine. V gene TRBV19 combines with J gene TRBJ1-2; a possible D gene is TRBD1 (5 bases). The source material was peripheral blood, sampled 28 days after the second AZD1222 dose. The DNA of the CDR3 is TGTGCCAGTAGTATTGGCCCCGGGGGATTCTATGGCTACACCTTC. Residues: CASSIGPGGFYGYTF. Variable domain in full (rest from reference TRBV19 and TRBJ1-2): DGGITQSPKYLFRKEGQNVTLSCEQNLNHDAMYWYRQDPGQGLRLIYYSQIVNDFQKGDIAEGYSVSREKKESFPLTVTSAQKNPTAFYLCASSIGPGGFYGYTFGSGTRLTVV.